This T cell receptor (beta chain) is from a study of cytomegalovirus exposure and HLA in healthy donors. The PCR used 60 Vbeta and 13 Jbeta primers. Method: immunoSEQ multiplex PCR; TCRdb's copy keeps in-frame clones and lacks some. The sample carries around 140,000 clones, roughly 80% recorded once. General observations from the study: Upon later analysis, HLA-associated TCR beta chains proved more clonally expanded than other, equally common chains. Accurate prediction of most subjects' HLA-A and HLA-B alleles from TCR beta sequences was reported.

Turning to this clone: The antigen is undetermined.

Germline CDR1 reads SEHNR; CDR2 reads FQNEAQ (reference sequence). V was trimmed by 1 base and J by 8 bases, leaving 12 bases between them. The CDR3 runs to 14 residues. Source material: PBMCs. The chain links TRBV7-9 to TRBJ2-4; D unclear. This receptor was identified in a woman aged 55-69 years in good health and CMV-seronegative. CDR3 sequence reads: CASSLVARVDIQYF. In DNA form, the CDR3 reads TGTGCCAGCAGCTTAGTTGCACGCGTAGACATTCAGTACTTC.